One and the same sample provided the 26 T cell receptor beta chains below, sequenced in a study of blood T cells in healthy people across ages. Using a J-beta primer mix together with a sample-barcoded 5' primer, a second PCR was run for roughly 6 to 12 cycles. In TCRdb, the 5' RACE reads were re-called with MiXCR into one record per CDR3 protein. The profile shows hundreds of thousands of distinct CDR3 sequences, roughly 21% of them singletons. Sequenced material: blood. The receptors derive from a man between 65 and 85 years old in good health.

The gene calls are TRBV5-1 and TRBJ2-2; 8 positions agree with TRBD2. The CDR3 has 15 amino acids. The germline V gene encodes CDR1 SGHRS and CDR2 YFSETQ. Trimming removed 2 bases from V and 4 bases from J; junction bases left unmatched: 4. The CDR3 loop is CASSFSGASTGELFF. The CDR3 DNA is TGCGCCAGCAGCTTTAGCGGGGCTAGCACCGGGGAGCTGTTTTTT.

The sample holds a few counts of this clonotype. The J gene is TRBJ2-2, the V gene TRBV4-3, with 8 positions matching TRBD1. V shed 5 bases, J shed 4 bases, and the junction held 3 bases outside the gene matches. Germline CDR1 reads LGHNA; CDR2 reads YSLEER. The CDR3 length is 14 residues. DNA for the CDR3: TGCGCCAGCAGCAACGGACAGGGCACCGGGGAGCTGTTTTTT. This encodes CASSNGQGTGELFF.

This clonotype was recorded a few times. This sequence joins TRBV6-1 and TRBJ1-4, with D unresolved. The CDR3 length is 13 residues. Trimming shortened V by 1 base and J by 8 bases, and 8 bases separated the two germline ends. Germline values: CDR1 MNHNS, CDR2 SASEGT. CDR3 loop: CASSEDMWEKLFF. Here the CDR3 DNA reads TGTGCCAGCAGTGAAGACATGTGGGAAAAACTGTTTTTT.

This clonotype has only a few counts. The rearrangement uses TRBV4-3 and TRBJ2-7, with 11 bases aligning to TRBD2. After removal of 4 bases from V and 5 bases from J, the junction contained 10 bases not matched to a gene. The CDR3 runs to 16 residues. CDR1 LGHNA and CDR2 YSLEER come from the germline V gene. Written as DNA, the CDR3 is TGCGCCAGCAGCCTTAGTGGGGCTAGCGGGAGGAACGAGCAGTACTTC. Translated, it gives CASSLSGASGRNEQYF.

The chain employs TRBV29-1 and TRBJ2-1, with no clear D. Trimming took 6 bases from V and 3 from J, leaving 9 bases between them. There are 12 residues in the CDR3. Germline V CDR1 and CDR2: SQVTM, ANQGSEA. The DNA of the CDR3 is TGCAGCGTCTCAGACGGCTACAATGAGCAGTTCTTC. Translation gives CSVSDGYNEQFF.

This chain joins TRBV19 and TRBJ2-5; D is undetermined. The last part of the DNA fits TRBJ2-7 better; the J call may be wrong. Germline V gene sequence: CDR1 LNHDA, CDR2 SQIVND (reference sequence). The CDR3 contains 13 residues. The CDR3 nucleotides read TGTGCCAGTAGTATAGTCGGAGCAGACGAGCAGTACTTC. It encodes CASSIVGADEQYF.

This clonotype was counted a few times. In DNA form, the CDR3 reads TGTGCCAGCAGGGCGGGGACTAGCGGGAGTGTGGTTGAGACCCAGTACTTC. It yields the protein CASRAGTSGSVVETQYF. The chain recombines TRBV28 with TRBJ2-5, with 14 bases matching TRBD2. Germline V gene sequence: CDR1 MDHEN, CDR2 SYDVKM. Unmatched junction bases numbered 11, after V lost 6 bases and J lost 5 bases. CDR3 length: 17 amino acids.

This chain connects TRBV20-1 to TRBJ2-1; D not resolved. The CDR3 runs 14 residues. Deletions cut 6 bases from V and 0 bases from J, with 12 bases between. The V gene's germline CDR1 is DFQATT and CDR2 SNEGSKA (reference sequence). CDR3: CSAAKQSSYNEQFF. The DNA for the CDR3 is TGCAGTGCGGCAAAGCAGAGCTCCTACAATGAGCAGTTCTTC.

This clonotype was observed many times. The V and J genes are TRBV21-1 and TRBJ2-5; the table's D call TRBD2 went unverified against the DNA. TRBV21-1 is given as a pseudogene. The CDR3 consists of 15 residues. The CDR3 bases are TGTGCCAGCAGCAAAGATAGTCCCAGCCAAGAGACCCAGTACTTC. Its translation is CASSKDSPSQETQYF.

The CDR3 nucleotides read TGTGCCAGCAGTTTATTCGGGTCGAGTAGGGATGAGCAGTTCTTC. This codes for CASSLFGSSRDEQFF. The rearrangement uses TRBV12-3 or TRBV12-4 and TRBJ2-5; no clear D. The J call may be incorrect, as the DNA end agrees better with TRBJ2-1. The CDR3 loop spans 15 amino acids.

This clonotype was counted between two and nine times. The genes are TRBV7-9 and TRBJ2-1; D ambiguous. V was shortened by 5 bases and J by 5 bases, with 10 bases between the two germline ends. CDR1 is SEHNR, CDR2 FQNEAQ, per germline (reference sequence). The CDR3 runs 13 residues. This CDR3 reads CASSAPLDNEQFF. In nucleotides, the CDR3 is TGTGCCAGCAGCGCACCTTTGGACAATGAGCAGTTCTTC.

The chain couples TRBV2 to TRBJ2-1; 7 bases are shared with TRBD2. V lost 7 bases, J lost 5 bases, and 2 bases stayed unmatched. This CDR3 is built from 12 residues. Germline V gene sequence: CDR1 SNHLY, CDR2 FYNNEI. CDR3 nucleotide sequence: TGTGCCAGCATGACTAGCAACAATGAGCAGTTCTTC. Translating it yields CASMTSNNEQFF. The variable domain in full, completed from reference TRBV2 and TRBJ2-1, reads EPEVTQTPSHQVTQMGQEVILRCVPISNHLYFYWYRQILGQKVEFLVSFYNNEISEKSEIFDDQFSVERPDGSNFTLKIRSTKLEDSAMYFCASMTSNNEQFFGPGTRLTVL.

This clonotype was counted only a few times. The chain recombines TRBV11-2 with TRBJ2-5, with TRBD2 matching over 11 bases. The J segment lost 2 bases and the V segment lost 6 bases, leaving 8 bases of the junction unmatched. Germline assignment: CDR1 SGHAT and CDR2 FQNNGV. The CDR3 covers 16 residues. CDR3 in amino acids: CASSYLAGGFQETQYF. CDR3 DNA sequence: TGTGCCAGCAGTTACCTAGCGGGAGGTTTTCAAGAGACCCAGTACTTC.

The chain recombines TRBV28 with TRBJ2-3, with 8 bases lining up with TRBD2. CDR1 and CDR2 (germline): MDHEN, SYDVKM. Trimming cost V 5 bases and J 2 bases; bases outside gene matches: 6. CDR3 length: 15 residues. Here the CDR3 DNA reads TGTGCCAGCAGTCCCGGACTAGCATACACAGATACGCAGTATTTT. Its translation is CASSPGLAYTDTQYF.

This rearrangement joins TRBV25-1 to TRBJ2-3; TRBD2 matches 7 bases. CDR1 is MGHDK and CDR2 is SYGVNS in the germline V gene. Trimming at V came to 8 bases and at J to 2 bases, leaving 10 bases not matched to a gene. CDR3 size: 15 residues. Here the CDR3 DNA reads TGTGCCAGCCGTTCCCACGGGGGGTTCACAGATACGCAGTATTTT. Translated, it gives CASRSHGGFTDTQYF.

This clonotype has just a few counts. The V call is TRBV4-1, the J call TRBJ2-4; D gene unclear. In germline, CDR1 is MGHRA, CDR2 YSYEKL. The ends were cut back, 4 bases at V and 7 bases at J, with 8 bases in the middle. CDR3 length equals 12 residues. The CDR3 DNA reads TGCGCCAGCAGCCCCCCGACCAACATTCAGTACTTC. Translated: CASSPPTNIQYF.

This clonotype was seen a handful of times. The gene calls are TRBV3-1 and TRBJ1-2; TRBD1 matches at 8 bases. CDR3 length: 13 amino acids. V gave up 5 bases and J gave up 7 bases; unmatched junction bases: 6. Germline V gene data show CDR1 as LGHDT and CDR2 as YNNKEL (reference sequence). The CDR3 is CASSSGQASGYTF. The CDR3 DNA reads TGTGCCAGCAGCTCGGGACAGGCGTCTGGCTACACCTTC.

The chain links TRBV10-3 to TRBJ2-5; possibly TRBD2 for D (6 bases). Germline CDR1 is ENHRY and CDR2 is SYGVKD. The V and J ends lost 4 bases and 0 bases respectively, with 9 bases between them. The CDR3 has 14 residues. The CDR3 protein is CAISGAGYQETQYF. CDR3 in DNA: TGTGCCATCAGTGGGGCGGGATACCAAGAGACCCAGTACTTC.

J is TRBJ1-4 and V is TRBV7-9; 11 bases are a match to TRBD1. The junction had 6 bases not matched to a gene; V was cut back by 4 bases and J by 8 bases. Germline-derived CDR1 and CDR2 are SEHNR and FQNEAQ (reference sequence). The CDR3 is 15 residues long. This CDR3 is CASSWPGQGGEKLFF. DNA for the CDR3: TGTGCCAGCAGCTGGCCGGGACAGGGGGGAGAAAAACTGTTTTTT.

The J gene is TRBJ2-1, the V gene TRBV3-1, with D tentatively TRBD2 (5 bases). The CDR3 length is 14 residues. With 0 bases removed from V and 10 bases from J, the gap between germline ends came to 13 bases. From germline, CDR1 is LGHDT and CDR2 YNNKEL (reference sequence). The CDR3 region has the DNA TGTGCCAGCAGCCAAGAAGGCGAGGGAAGGGAGCAGTTCTTC. This gives the protein CASSQEGEGREQFF.

This clonotype was found a few times. A junction boundary mismatches the germline segment, possibly from a read error. The chain joins TRBV7-9 to TRBJ1-1, with D uncertain. The V gene's germline CDR1 is SEHNR and CDR2 FQNEAQ (reference sequence). The CDR3 is 9 amino acids. CDR3: CASSLVPNF. The CDR3 DNA reads as TGTGCCAGCAGCTTAGTACCCAACTTT.

This clonotype was counted only a few times. The V call is TRBV20-1, the J call TRBJ2-2; TRBD2 aligns across 13 bases. The J segment lost 4 bases and the V segment lost 5 bases, leaving 7 bases of the junction unmatched. The germline V gene has CDR1 DFQATT and CDR2 SNEGSKA (reference sequence). The CDR3 consists of 16 residues. The CDR3 region is CSAPRTSGSLTGELFF. For the CDR3, the DNA is TGCAGTGCTCCGCGGACTAGCGGGAGCCTCACCGGGGAGCTGTTTTTT.

The chain has TRBV12-3 or TRBV12-4 and TRBJ2-7; 15 bases line up with TRBD2. The CDR3 consists of 16 residues. V was pared by 6 bases and J by 4 bases, with 7 bases of the junction left unmatched. CDR3 sequence reads: CASREGLAGGSYEQYF. In DNA form, the CDR3 reads TGTGCCAGCAGAGAGGGACTAGCGGGAGGCTCATACGAGCAGTACTTC.

There are a few counts of this clonotype. This chain links TRBV12-3 or TRBV12-4 with TRBJ2-3; D tentatively fits TRBD1 or TRBD2 (5 bases each). V lost 1 base and J 0 bases, leaving 20 bases between the germline ends. The CDR3 is made up of 19 amino acids. The CDR3 loop reads CASSLGGVRSPYSTDTQYF. DNA of the CDR3: TGTGCCAGCAGTTTAGGAGGGGTTAGGAGTCCCTATAGCACAGATACGCAGTATTTT.

The chain links TRBV7-6 to TRBJ2-1, with 10 bases matching TRBD2. Germline V lookup: CDR1 SGHVS, CDR2 FNYEAQ. The CDR3 covers 16 residues. J gave up 0 bases and V 5 bases, and 4 bases lay outside the gene matches. This CDR3 is CASSELAGFSYNEQFF. CDR3 DNA sequence: TGTGCCAGCAGCGAACTAGCGGGATTCTCCTACAATGAGCAGTTCTTC.

This chain joins TRBV7-9 and TRBJ2-5, with D maybe TRBD2 (6 bases). Germline-derived CDR1 and CDR2 are SEHNR and FQNEAQ (reference sequence). Trimming left V 2 bases short and J 1 base short, with 11 bases between. This CDR3 is built from 15 residues. The CDR3 sequence: CASSLRDSLQETQYF. The CDR3 DNA sequence: TGTGCCAGCAGCTTACGGGACTCCCTCCAAGAGACCCAGTACTTC.